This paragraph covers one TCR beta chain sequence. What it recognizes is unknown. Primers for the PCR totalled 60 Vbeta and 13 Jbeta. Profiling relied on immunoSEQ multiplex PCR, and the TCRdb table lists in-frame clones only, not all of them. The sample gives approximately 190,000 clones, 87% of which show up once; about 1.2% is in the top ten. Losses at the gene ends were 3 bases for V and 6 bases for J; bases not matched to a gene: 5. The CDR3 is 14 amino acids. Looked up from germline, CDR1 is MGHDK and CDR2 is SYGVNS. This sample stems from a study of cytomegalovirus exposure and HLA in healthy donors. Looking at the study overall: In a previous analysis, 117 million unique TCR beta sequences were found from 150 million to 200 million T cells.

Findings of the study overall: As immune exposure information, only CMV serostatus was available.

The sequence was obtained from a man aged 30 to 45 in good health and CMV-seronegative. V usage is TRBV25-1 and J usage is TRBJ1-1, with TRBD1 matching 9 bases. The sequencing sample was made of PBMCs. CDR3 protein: CASSEGTGRAEAFF. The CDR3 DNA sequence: TGTGCCAGCAGTGAGGGGACAGGGAGGGCTGAAGCTTTCTTT.